The 9 T cell receptor beta chains given below trace back to one sample, sequenced in a study of control samples from healthy donors and cancer patients. Generated by immunoSEQ multiplex PCR, the TCRdb table keeps only in-frame clones and is missing some. The sample lists approximately 100,000 clones; around 84% were seen once. Sequencing was performed on PBMCs. These receptor sequences come from a man aged 65-85 years with lung cancer.

This clone appeared once. The chain combines TRBV10-1 with TRBJ1-1, with 7 positions matching TRBD1. CDR3 length equals 13 residues. V shed 7 bases and J 0 bases; nucleotides not matched to a gene: 2. In germline, CDR1 is WNHNN, CDR2 SYGVQD (reference sequence). The CDR3 is CASTGTVNTEAFF. CDR3 DNA sequence: TGCGCCAGCACAGGGACAGTGAACACTGAAGCTTTCTTT.

The V call is TRBV7-9, the J call TRBJ2-5, with D possibly matching TRBD2 (5 bases). This CDR3 contains 14 residues. V was shortened by 0 bases and J by 4 bases, with 9 bases between the two germline ends. CDR1 is SEHNR and CDR2 is FQNEAQ in the germline V gene (reference sequence). The CDR3: CASSLAMGRETQYF. In nucleotides, the CDR3 is TGTGCCAGCAGCTTAGCGATGGGGAGAGAGACCCAGTACTTC. Full variable domain (outside the CDR3, taken from reference TRBV7-9 and TRBJ2-5): DTGVSQNPRHKITKRGQNVTFRCDPISEHNRLYWYRQTLGQGPEFLTYFQNEAQLEKSRLLSDRFSAERPKGSFSTLEIQRTEQGDSAMYLCASSLAMGRETQYFGPGTRLLVL.

This clone appeared a single time. The V and J genes are TRBV5-1 and TRBJ2-5; D perhaps matches TRBD2 (6 bases). Germline CDR1 is SGHRS and CDR2 is YFSETQ. This CDR3 has 14 residues. V dropped 0 bases and J dropped 5 bases, with 11 bases sitting between them. CDR3 sequence: CASSLAVAGETQYF. CDR3 bases: TGCGCCAGCAGCTTGGCGGTGGCGGGGGAGACCCAGTACTTC.

This clone has just a few counts. The same CDR3 arises from other DNA sequences in this sample as well. V gene TRBV7-8 combines with J gene TRBJ2-3, with 7 bases lining up with TRBD2. The V gene's germline CDR1 is SGHVS and CDR2 FQNEAQ. The CDR3 runs to 15 residues. After removal of 5 bases from V and 5 bases from J, the junction contained 10 bases not matched to a gene. The CDR3: CASSLLTGGGDTQYF. In nucleotides, the CDR3 is TGTGCCAGCAGCCTACTCACAGGCGGGGGAGATACGCAGTATTTT.

The genes are TRBV28 and TRBJ1-2, with a weak D call TRBD1 (6 bases). Germline V CDR1 and CDR2: MDHEN, SYDVKM. The CDR3 is 13 amino acids. V lost 5 bases and J 4 bases, leaving 11 bases between the germline ends. Here the CDR3 reads CASSPGQFYGYTF. CDR3 DNA: TGTGCCAGCAGTCCCGGACAGTTCTATGGCTACACCTTC.

The genes are TRBV3-1 (or the pseudogene TRBV3-2) and TRBJ1-1, with TRBD1 matching over 9 bases. The germline V gene has CDR1 LGHDT and CDR2 YNNKEL (reference sequence). Trimming removed 5 bases from V and 5 bases from J; junction bases left unmatched: 6. There are 14 residues in the CDR3. For the CDR3, the DNA is TGTGCCAGCAGCACATTGGGGACAGGGACTGAAGCTTTCTTT. Protein sequence: CASSTLGTGTEAFF.

CDR3 region: CASLQGLSKTYEQYF. CDR3 in DNA: TGTGCCAGCCTGCAGGGGTTGAGTAAGACTTACGAGCAGTACTTC. V is TRBV28 and J is TRBJ2-7, with D maybe TRBD1 (6 bases). With 8 bases removed from V and 4 bases from J, the gap between germline ends came to 21 bases. The CDR3 spans 15 residues. Germline V gives CDR1 MDHEN, CDR2 SYDVKM.

This clone was seen just once. This rearrangement joins TRBV12-3 or TRBV12-4 to TRBJ2-2; unclear D gene. V gave up 3 bases and J gave up 1 base, with 3 bases separating them. The CDR3 has 13 residues. For the CDR3, the DNA is TGTGCCAGCAGTTTTTGGAACACCGGGGAGCTGTTTTTT. It specifies CASSFWNTGELFF.

This clone was counted once. V and J are TRBV3-1 (or the pseudogene TRBV3-2) and TRBJ2-5, with TRBD1 as a possible D gene (6 bases). Germline V gene data show CDR1 as LGHDT and CDR2 as YNNKEL (reference sequence). This CDR3 spans 15 amino acids. Trimming took off 1 base at V and 2 bases at J, with 11 bases between the two ends. This CDR3 is CASSQGGRGQETQYF. In nucleotides, the CDR3 is TGTGCCAGCAGCCAAGGCGGTAGGGGGCAAGAGACCCAGTACTTC.